Each of the 27 T cell receptor beta chains below was sequenced from the same sample in a study of blood T cell repertoires in COVID-19. The repertoire was sequenced with immunoSEQ multiplex PCR; TCRdb's copy has only in-frame clones and lacks some. Counted here are hundreds of thousands of clones, about 90% occurring once; the ten biggest clones make up 6% to 7%. Sequencing input: peripheral blood. The receptors derive from a woman between 50 and 59 years old with COVID-19, enrolled during active disease.

The table lists this clone with a count of one. J is TRBJ2-7 and V is TRBV3-1 (or the pseudogene TRBV3-2), with 12 bases matching TRBD2. This CDR3 spans 16 amino acids. The ends lost 1 base at V and 9 bases at J; junction bases unmatched: 10. Germline V gene sequence: CDR1 LGHDT, CDR2 YNNKEL (reference sequence). CDR3 nucleotides: TGTGCCAGCAGCCAAGGACTAGCGGGAGTATTACATCGGCAGTACTTC. This sequence encodes CASSQGLAGVLHRQYF.

In the case of this clone: This sample also contains other DNA sequences that code for the same CDR3. The chain uses TRBV18 and TRBJ1-1, with a tentative D call TRBD1 (5 bases). V lost 0 bases and J lost 1, with 6 bases in between. The CDR3 runs to 14 residues. Germline loops: CDR1 KGHSH, CDR2 LQKENI. CDR3 sequence: CASSPPTGNTEAFF. The DNA for the CDR3 is TGTGCCAGCTCACCACCTACAGGGAACACTGAAGCTTTCTTT. Combining the CDR3 with reference TRBV18 and TRBJ1-1 gives the whole variable domain NAGVMQNPRHLVRRRGQEARLRCSPMKGHSHVYWYRQLPEEGLKFMVYLQKENIIDESGMPKERFSAEFPKEGPSILRIQQVVRGDSAAYFCASSPPTGNTEAFFGQGTRLTVV.

The V and J genes are TRBV27 and TRBJ1-1; 9 nucleotides line up with TRBD1. The junction had 6 bases not matched to a gene; V was cut back by 6 bases and J by 4 bases. The CDR3 is 14 amino acids. Germline V CDR1 and CDR2: MNHEY, SMNVEV (reference sequence). The DNA of the CDR3 is TGTGCCAGCAGACCACAGGGGGCGTTCACTGAAGCTTTCTTT. Amino acid sequence: CASRPQGAFTEAFF.

The rearrangement uses TRBV11-2 and TRBJ2-4, with D possibly being TRBD1 (7 bases). The V end was cut by 4 bases, the J end by 9 bases, with 19 bases between. The CDR3 is made up of 15 amino acids. The germline V gene encodes CDR1 SGHAT and CDR2 FQNNGV. The CDR3, as DNA: TGTGCCAGCAGCTCATCCCGAACAGGGGAGGCCATTCAGTACTTC. This encodes CASSSSRTGEAIQYF.

The chain is built from TRBV11-3 and TRBJ2-5; D perhaps matches TRBD1 (6 bases). The V end was cut by 1 base, the J end by 5 bases, with 8 bases between. The CDR3 sequence is 13 residues long. Germline V CDR1 and CDR2: SGHNT, YENEEA. In DNA, the CDR3 is TGTGCCAGCAGCTTAGCTCAGGGGGAGACCCAGTACTTC. This gives the protein CASSLAQGETQYF. Full variable domain (rest looked up from reference TRBV11-3 and TRBJ2-5): EAGVVQSPRYKIIEKKQPVAFWCNPISGHNTLYWYLQNLGQGPELLIRYENEEAVDDSQLPKDRFSAERLKGVDSTLKIQPAELGDSAVYLCASSLAQGETQYFGPGTRLLVL.

This clone was detected only a few times. V is TRBV6-1 and J is TRBJ1-4, with a tentative D call TRBD1 (5 bases). V lost 2 bases, J lost 1 base, and 8 bases lay in between. The CDR3 consists of 15 residues. Looked up from germline, CDR1 is MNHNS and CDR2 is SASEGT. CDR3 coding DNA: TGTGCCAGCAGTGAATCCCAGGGAACTAATGAAAAACTGTTTTTT. Residues: CASSESQGTNEKLFF.

This chain uses TRBV18 with TRBJ2-6; 7 bases line up with TRBD1. J gave up 5 bases and V 4 bases, and 8 bases lay outside the gene matches. CDR1 and CDR2 (germline): KGHSH, LQKENI. The CDR3 spans 16 residues. CDR3 DNA: TGTGCCAGCTCACTACCAAACAGGGGCTGGGCCAACGTCCTGACTTTC. Translation gives CASSLPNRGWANVLTF.

The CDR3 DNA is TGTGCCAGTACCCCCAACAGGGGTAACACTGAAGCTTTCTTT. It translates to CASTPNRGNTEAFF. V and J are TRBV19 and TRBJ1-1; TRBD1 matches 7 bases. CDR1 and CDR2 (germline): LNHDA, SQIVND (reference sequence). After removal of 7 bases from V and 2 bases from J, the junction contained 7 bases not matched to a gene. The CDR3 totals 14 residues.

This chain uses TRBV15 with TRBJ1-6; no clear D gene. Trimming cost V 4 bases and J 5 bases, with 9 bases left between them. CDR1 is LNHNV and CDR2 is YYDKDF in the germline V gene (reference sequence). This CDR3 has 14 residues. CDR3 sequence: CATSKSGDNSPLHF. The CDR3 DNA reads as TGTGCCACCAGCAAAAGCGGGGATAATTCACCCCTCCACTTT.

The chain has TRBV11-3 and TRBJ2-3; D call uncertain. Germline V gives CDR1 SGHNT, CDR2 YENEEA. Trimming removed 0 bases from V and 2 bases from J, with 9 bases in between. The CDR3 is made up of 15 amino acids. The chain's CDR3 is CASSLDSSYTDTQYF. CDR3 nucleotide sequence: TGTGCCAGCAGCTTAGATTCGAGTTACACAGATACGCAGTATTTT.

The chain couples TRBV9 to TRBJ1-2; D remains unclear. The length of the CDR3 is 14 residues. With 0 bases removed from V and 4 bases from J, the gap between germline ends came to 10 bases. Germline V gene sequence: CDR1 SGDLS, CDR2 YYNGEE. The CDR3: CASSVDEVLYGYTF. The CDR3 region has the DNA TGTGCCAGCAGCGTAGATGAGGTTCTCTATGGCTACACCTTC.

The chain employs TRBV28 and TRBJ1-1; TRBD1 matches 8 bases. This CDR3 has 14 residues. V lost 4 bases to trimming and J lost 5 bases; unmatched junction nucleotides: 6. Germline CDR1 and CDR2: MDHEN and SYDVKM. In DNA form, the CDR3 reads TGTGCCAGCAGTTCGACAGGGGTTCGTACTGAAGCTTTCTTT. The encoded protein is CASSSTGVRTEAFF.

J is TRBJ1-1 and V is TRBV10-2; possibly TRBD1 for D (5 bases). Germline lookup yields CDR1 WSHSY and CDR2 SAAADI. Between the trimmed V and J ends, which lost 6 bases and 1 base, there was a span of 12 bases. The CDR3 loop spans 14 amino acids. The CDR3 DNA is TGCGCCAGCAGCCACAGGAATAAGAACACTGAAGCTTTCTTT. This codes for CASSHRNKNTEAFF.

As DNA, the CDR3 is TGTGCCAGCAGCTTACTGGCTAGCGGGAGGGCCTACGAGCAGTACTTC. Protein sequence: CASSLLASGRAYEQYF. The chain joins TRBV7-2 to TRBJ2-7; 12 bases are shared with TRBD2. The CDR3 spans 16 residues. Germline assignment: CDR1 SGHTA and CDR2 FQGNSA. The junction had 4 bases not matched to a gene; V was cut back by 2 bases and J by 2 bases.

The chain links TRBV7-7 to TRBJ2-5; 10 bases fit TRBD1. This CDR3 is 15 amino acids long. Trimming at V came to 5 bases and at J to 3 bases, leaving 6 bases not matched to a gene. Germline-derived CDR1 and CDR2 are SSHAT and FNYEAQ (reference sequence). The CDR3 DNA follows: TGTGCCAGCAGCATAACCGGGACAGGGGAAGAGACCCAGTACTTC. This encodes CASSITGTGEETQYF.

V usage is TRBV12-3 or TRBV12-4 and J usage is TRBJ2-7; D gene ambiguous. The V gene lost 3 bases and the J gene lost 3 bases, with 6 bases spanning the gap. CDR3 size: 12 residues. CDR3 in amino acids: CASSFLDYEQYF. The CDR3 bases are TGTGCCAGCAGTTTTTTAGACTACGAGCAGTACTTC.

The chain couples TRBV7-2 to TRBJ2-1; the match to TRBD1 covers 9 bases. CDR3 length: 15 amino acids. Germline V lookup: CDR1 SGHTA, CDR2 FQGNSA. V gave up 3 bases and J gave up 9 bases; unmatched junction bases: 9. Here the CDR3 reads CASSFGGQGWTEQFF. CDR3 DNA: TGTGCCAGCAGCTTTGGGGGACAGGGTTGGACTGAGCAGTTCTTC. Together with reference TRBV7-2 and TRBJ2-1, the CDR3 gives the full variable domain: GAGVSQSPSNKVTEKGKDVELRCDPISGHTALYWYRQSLGQGLEFLIYFQGNSAPDKSGLPSDRFSAERTGGSVSTLTIQRTQQEDSAVYLCASSFGGQGWTEQFFGPGTRLTVL.

This clone was recorded only once. The chain is built from TRBV19 and TRBJ1-1, with TRBD1 as a possible D gene (5 bases). Germline CDR1 is LNHDA and CDR2 is SQIVND (reference sequence). The CDR3 consists of 14 residues. The V and J ends lost 3 bases and 0 bases respectively, with 8 bases between them. The CDR3 protein is CASSMGLLNTEAFF. Here the CDR3 DNA reads TGTGCCAGTAGTATGGGGCTGCTGAACACTGAAGCTTTCTTT.

This sequence joins TRBV30 and TRBJ2-7, with no clear D. This CDR3 has 12 residues. CDR1 GTSNPN and CDR2 SVGIG come from the germline V gene (reference sequence). Trimming took 3 bases from V and 6 from J, leaving 12 bases between them. CDR3 nucleotides: TGTGCCTGGAGAACCCTCCGGAGCGAGCAGTACTTC. This sequence encodes CAWRTLRSEQYF. Supplemented by reference TRBV30 and TRBJ2-7, the full variable domain reads SQTIHQWPATLVQPVGSPLSLECTVEGTSNPNLYWYRQAAGRGLQLLFYSVGIGQISSEVPQNLSASRPQDRQFILSSKKLLLSDSGFYLCAWRTLRSEQYFGPGTRLTVT.

V usage is TRBV2 and J usage is TRBJ1-2, with TRBD1 identical over 9 bases. The CDR3 consists of 13 residues. After removal of 7 bases from V and 6 bases from J, the junction contained 6 bases not matched to a gene. Germline CDR1 reads SNHLY; CDR2 reads FYNNEI. The chain's CDR3 is CASTGQGSNGYTF. CDR3 DNA: TGTGCCAGCACGGGACAGGGAAGTAATGGCTACACCTTC.

The rearrangement uses TRBV7-2 and TRBJ1-1; 9 nucleotides agree with TRBD1. Germline lookup yields CDR1 SGHTA and CDR2 FQGNSA. Trimming took 8 bases from V and 5 from J; bases not matched to a gene: 12. The CDR3 loop spans 15 amino acids. The CDR3 nucleotides are TGTGCCAGCTCCTCGACAGGGGGAAGGACAACTGAAGCTTTCTTT. Translation gives CASSSTGGRTTEAFF. The full variable domain, in which reference TRBV7-2 and TRBJ1-1 provide the parts outside the CDR3, is GAGVSQSPSNKVTEKGKDVELRCDPISGHTALYWYRQSLGQGLEFLIYFQGNSAPDKSGLPSDRFSAERTGGSVSTLTIQRTQQEDSAVYLCASSSTGGRTTEAFFGQGTRLTVV.

J is TRBJ1-5 and V is TRBV7-2; 8 bases are a match to TRBD1. There are 16 residues in the CDR3. The trim removed 4 bases at V and 2 bases at J, leaving 7 bases unmatched. Looked up from germline, CDR1 is SGHTA and CDR2 is FQGNSA. The CDR3 nucleotides read TGTGCCAGCAGCTCTCAAGCGACAGGGGGCAATCAGCCCCAGCATTTT. Its protein is CASSSQATGGNQPQHF.

The chain combines TRBV27 with TRBJ1-2; possible D gene TRBD1, 5 bases. The CDR3 length is 13 residues. In germline, CDR1 is MNHEY, CDR2 SMNVEV (reference sequence). V dropped 6 bases and J dropped 8 bases, with 16 bases sitting between them. DNA of the CDR3: TGTGCCAGCAGGTCCACCGGGGGAAGAGGCTACACCTTC. The encoded protein is CASRSTGGRGYTF.

This clone was recorded at least ten times. The rearrangement uses TRBV25-1 and TRBJ2-5, with a tentative D call TRBD2 (6 bases). Trimming stripped 4 bases from V and 5 bases from J, with 14 bases between. This CDR3 spans 14 amino acids. The V gene's germline CDR1 is MGHDK and CDR2 SYGVNS. The CDR3 DNA sequence: TGTGCCAGCAGTGCGGGACTCTGGCGGGAGACCCAGTACTTC. This sequence encodes CASSAGLWRETQYF.

V usage is TRBV5-1 and J usage is TRBJ1-1; TRBD1 agrees at 9 bases. The CDR3 has 15 residues. V lost 4 bases, J lost 4 bases, and 8 bases stayed unmatched. Germline V lookup: CDR1 SGHRS, CDR2 YFSETQ. The CDR3 region has the DNA TGCGCCAGCAGCCTATTCACAGGGGGCGGCACTGAAGCTTTCTTT. The encoded protein is CASSLFTGGGTEAFF.

This clone has a single count. The rearrangement joins TRBV9 to TRBJ2-1, with a tentative D call TRBD2 (6 bases). CDR3 size: 18 residues. CDR1 and CDR2 from the germline V gene are SGDLS and YYNGEE. Trimming took off 0 bases at V and 0 bases at J, with 16 bases between the two ends. The CDR3 DNA is TGTGCCAGCAGCGTAGAGCCAGCGGGCCAAAGCTCCTACAATGAGCAGTTCTTC. Protein: CASSVEPAGQSSYNEQFF.

This rearrangement joins TRBV2 to TRBJ2-1; 12 nucleotides match TRBD2. CDR1 SNHLY and CDR2 FYNNEI come from the germline V gene. The V segment lost 2 bases and the J segment 6 bases; nucleotides outside the gene matches: 2. CDR3 size: 15 residues. CDR3 amino acids: CASSERTSGINEQFF. The CDR3 DNA reads as TGTGCCAGCAGTGAAAGGACTAGCGGGATCAATGAGCAGTTCTTC.